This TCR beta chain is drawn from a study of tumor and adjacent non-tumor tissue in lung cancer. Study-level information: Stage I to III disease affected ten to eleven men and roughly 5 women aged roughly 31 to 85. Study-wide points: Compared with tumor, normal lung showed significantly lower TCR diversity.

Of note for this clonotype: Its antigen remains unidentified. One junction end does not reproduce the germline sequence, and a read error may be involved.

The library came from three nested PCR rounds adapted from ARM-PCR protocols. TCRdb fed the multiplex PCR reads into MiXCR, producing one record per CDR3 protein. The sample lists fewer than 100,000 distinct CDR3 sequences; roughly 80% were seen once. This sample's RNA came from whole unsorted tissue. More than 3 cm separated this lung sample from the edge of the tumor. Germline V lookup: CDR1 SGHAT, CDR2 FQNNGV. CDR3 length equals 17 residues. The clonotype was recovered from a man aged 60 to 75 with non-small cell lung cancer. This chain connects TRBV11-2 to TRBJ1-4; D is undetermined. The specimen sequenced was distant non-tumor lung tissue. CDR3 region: CASSLVLQRSSNENLFF. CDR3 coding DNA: TGTGCCAGCAGCTTAGTCCTGCAGCGTAGTTCTAATGAAAACCTGTTTTTT.